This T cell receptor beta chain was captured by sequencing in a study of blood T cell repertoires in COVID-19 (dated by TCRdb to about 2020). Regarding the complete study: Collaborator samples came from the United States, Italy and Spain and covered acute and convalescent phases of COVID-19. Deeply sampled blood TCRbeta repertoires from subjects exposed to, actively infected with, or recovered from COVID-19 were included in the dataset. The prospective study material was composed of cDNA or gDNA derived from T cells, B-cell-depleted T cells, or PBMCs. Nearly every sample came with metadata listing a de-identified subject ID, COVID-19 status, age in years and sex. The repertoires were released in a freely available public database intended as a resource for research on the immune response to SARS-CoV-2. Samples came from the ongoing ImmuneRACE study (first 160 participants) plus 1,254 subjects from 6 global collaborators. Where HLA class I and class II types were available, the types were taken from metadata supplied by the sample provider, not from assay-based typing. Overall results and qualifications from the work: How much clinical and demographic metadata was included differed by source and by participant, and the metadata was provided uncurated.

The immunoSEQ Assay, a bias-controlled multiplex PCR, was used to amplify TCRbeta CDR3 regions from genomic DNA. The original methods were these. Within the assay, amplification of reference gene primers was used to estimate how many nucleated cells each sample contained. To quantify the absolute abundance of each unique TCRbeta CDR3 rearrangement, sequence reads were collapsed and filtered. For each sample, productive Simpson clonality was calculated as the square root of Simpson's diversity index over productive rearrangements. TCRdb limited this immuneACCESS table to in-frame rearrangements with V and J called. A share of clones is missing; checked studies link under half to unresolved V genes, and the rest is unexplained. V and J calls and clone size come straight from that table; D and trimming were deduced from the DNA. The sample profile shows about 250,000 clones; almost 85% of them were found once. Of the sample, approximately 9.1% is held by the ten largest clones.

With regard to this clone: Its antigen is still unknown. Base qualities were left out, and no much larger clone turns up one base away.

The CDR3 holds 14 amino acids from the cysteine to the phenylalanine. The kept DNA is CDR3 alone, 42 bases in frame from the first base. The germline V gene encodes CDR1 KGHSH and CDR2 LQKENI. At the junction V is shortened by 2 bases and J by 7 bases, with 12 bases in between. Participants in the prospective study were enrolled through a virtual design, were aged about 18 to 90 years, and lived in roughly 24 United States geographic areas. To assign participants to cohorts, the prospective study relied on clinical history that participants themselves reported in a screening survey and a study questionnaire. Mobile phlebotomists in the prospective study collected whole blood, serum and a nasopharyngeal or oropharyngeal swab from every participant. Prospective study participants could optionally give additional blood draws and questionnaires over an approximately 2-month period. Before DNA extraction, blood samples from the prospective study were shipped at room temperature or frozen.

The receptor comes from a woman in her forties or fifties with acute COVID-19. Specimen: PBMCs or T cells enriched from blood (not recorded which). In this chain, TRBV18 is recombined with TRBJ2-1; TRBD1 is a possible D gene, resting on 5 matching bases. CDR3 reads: CASSPMAGKNEQFF. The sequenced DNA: TGTGCCAGCTCACCAATGGCAGGGAAGAATGAGCAGTTCTTC.